What follows are 18 T cell receptor beta chains derived from one specimen sequenced in a study of T cells after yellow fever vaccination. MiXCR, applied by TCRdb to the 5' RACE reads, yields one record per CDR3 protein. The table has about 57,000 distinct CDR3 sequences, approximately 7% seen once; the top ten hold 36%. The specimen was CD8+ T cells sorted from PBMCs, collected 15 days after the yellow fever booster vaccination. The receptors here all came from a man between 25 and 39 years old who received the YFV17D yellow fever vaccine.

This clonotype was counted once. This chain joins TRBV6-6 and TRBJ2-5; 9 bases line up with TRBD2. V lost 6 bases to trimming and J lost 9 bases; unmatched junction nucleotides: 2. Germline V gene data show CDR1 as MNHNY and CDR2 as SVGAGI (reference sequence). This CDR3 has 11 amino acids. CDR3 coding DNA: TGTGCCAGCAGCTCTAGCGGGGCCCAGTACTTC. As protein: CASSSSGAQYF.

This clonotype was picked up many times. This chain joins TRBV7-8 and TRBJ2-1; possibly TRBD2 for D (5 bases). This CDR3 has 13 amino acids. V was cut by 0 bases and J by 7 bases, with 7 bases left in between. Germline assignment: CDR1 SGHVS and CDR2 FQNEAQ. CDR3 sequence (DNA): TGTGCCAGCAGCTTAGCGCCGGGGAATGAGCAGTTCTTC. Translation gives CASSLAPGNEQFF.

This clonotype has a count of ten or more. The chain is built from TRBV12-3 or TRBV12-4 and TRBJ2-1, with 11 positions matching TRBD2. The CDR3 runs 14 residues. With 8 bases clipped from V and 5 bases from J, the junction kept 5 bases outside the gene matches. This CDR3 is CASGSLAGDNEQFF. Here the CDR3 DNA reads TGTGCCAGCGGATCACTAGCGGGGGACAATGAGCAGTTCTTC.

This clonotype was counted many times. The rearrangement uses TRBV20-1 and TRBJ1-5; D ambiguous. V was cut by 3 bases and J by 9 bases, with 9 bases left in between. This CDR3 has 11 amino acids. CDR1 and CDR2 from the germline V gene are DFQATT and SNEGSKA (reference sequence). DNA for the CDR3: TGCAGTGCTAGTCCCAGTTTGCCCCAGCATTTT. Translating gives CSASPSLPQHF.

This chain uses TRBV20-1 with TRBJ2-7; D might be TRBD1 (6 bases). This CDR3 contains 13 residues. Germline assignment: CDR1 DFQATT and CDR2 SNEGSKA (reference sequence). CDR3 residues: CICGQRQGYEQYF. CDR3 nucleotides: TGCATCTGCGGCCAGCGTCAGGGGTACGAGCAGTACTTC.

This clonotype was detected only a few times. This chain joins TRBV28 and TRBJ2-7, with D uncertain. Looked up from germline, CDR1 is MDHEN and CDR2 is SYDVKM. The CDR3 contains 15 residues. Trimming left V 5 bases short and J 2 bases short, with 16 bases between. Here the CDR3 reads CASSANLDGAYEQYF. The DNA of the CDR3 is TGTGCCAGCAGTGCTAATTTGGACGGAGCCTACGAGCAGTACTTC.

There are many counts of this clonotype. The genes are TRBV6-5 and TRBJ2-3; TRBD1 aligns across 9 bases. Unmatched junction bases numbered 11, after V lost 0 bases and J lost 1 base. This CDR3 is built from 19 residues. Germline CDR1 and CDR2: MNHEY and SVGAGI. The CDR3 region is CASSYSNIPDRGGTDTQYF. For the CDR3, the DNA is TGTGCCAGCAGTTACTCGAATATTCCCGACAGGGGGGGCACAGATACGCAGTATTTT.

A note on this clonotype: This may stem from a read error, because a much larger clone lies one nucleotide away. The rearrangement uses TRBV5-1 and TRBJ2-7; D is unresolved. This CDR3 contains 14 residues. Germline V gene sequence: CDR1 SGHRS, CDR2 YFSETQ. The CDR3 region has the DNA TGCGCCAGCAGCTTGGTTGGTTCCCCCTACGAGCTGTACTTC. It specifies CASSLVGSPYELYF.

This clonotype has ten or more counts. The chain recombines TRBV15 with TRBJ2-5; TRBD2 is a possible D gene (5 bases). There are 14 residues in the CDR3. The V gene's germline CDR1 is LNHNV and CDR2 YYDKDF (reference sequence). V dropped 0 bases and J dropped 4 bases, with 9 bases sitting between them. The CDR3 sequence: CATSRDLSGETQYF. In DNA form, the CDR3 reads TGTGCCACCAGCAGAGATCTAAGCGGAGAGACCCAGTACTTC.

V is TRBV29-1 and J is TRBJ2-1, with TRBD2 matching over 11 bases. Germline CDR1 is SQVTM and CDR2 is ANQGSEA. V lost 2 bases, J lost 8 bases, and 11 bases stayed unmatched. This CDR3 spans 16 amino acids. The CDR3, as DNA: TGCAGCGTTGAAAGGGGAATAGCGGGAGGGCCCTATGAGCAGTTCTTC. This translates into CSVERGIAGGPYEQFF.

This clonotype has at least ten counts. V usage is TRBV12-3 or TRBV12-4 and J usage is TRBJ2-1; 14 bases line up with TRBD2. This CDR3 spans 17 amino acids. The V segment lost 1 base and the J segment 6 bases; nucleotides outside the gene matches: 5. The CDR3 bases are TGTGCCAGCAGTTTAGGGGGACTAGCGGGAGCTCTCAATGAGCAGTTCTTC. It translates to CASSLGGLAGALNEQFF.

By share, this clonotype counts as medium-sized. The V call is TRBV6-2 or TRBV6-3, the J call TRBJ2-4, with 7 bases aligning to TRBD1. The CDR3 runs 17 residues. Germline CDR1 is MNHEY and CDR2 is SVGEGT. Trimming cost V 6 bases and J 8 bases; bases outside gene matches: 19. The chain's CDR3 is CASRNNNEDRTGDIQYF. CDR3 coding DNA: TGTGCCAGCAGAAATAACAACGAGGACAGGACCGGGGACATTCAGTACTTC.

This clonotype was counted ten times or more. The chain uses TRBV4-3 and TRBJ2-7, with TRBD1 matching 8 bases. CDR3 length equals 15 residues. The trim removed 1 base at V and 2 bases at J, leaving 4 bases unmatched. CDR1 and CDR2 (germline): LGHNA, YSLEER. CDR3 sequence reads: CASSQGQGFAYEQYF. In DNA form, the CDR3 reads TGCGCCAGCAGCCAAGGACAGGGGTTCGCCTACGAGCAGTACTTC.

This clonotype was counted only a few times. The J gene is TRBJ2-6, the V gene TRBV29-1, with D uncertain. This CDR3 has 14 residues. Per the germline V gene, CDR1 is SQVTM and CDR2 is ANQGSEA. Trimming pared 5 bases from V and 1 base from J, leaving 9 bases between. CDR3 nucleotide sequence: TGCAGCGTTAGTAAAGGATCTGGGGCCAACGTCCTGACTTTC. It codes for CSVSKGSGANVLTF.

This clonotype was observed at least ten times. V usage is TRBV4-3 and J usage is TRBJ2-1; D unresolved. From germline, CDR1 is LGHNA and CDR2 YSLEER. The CDR3 has 13 residues. Trimming removed 0 bases at V and 9 bases at J, with 9 bases between. CDR3 sequence reads: CASSQDMSPEQFF. The CDR3 DNA is TGCGCCAGCAGCCAAGATATGTCTCCTGAGCAGTTCTTC.

This clonotype was seen repeatedly, ten times or more. The chain couples TRBV9 to TRBJ2-5; perhaps TRBD1 as D (6 bases). V lost 7 bases, J lost 11 bases, and 12 bases lay in between. Germline assignment: CDR1 SGDLS and CDR2 YYNGEE. The CDR3 sequence is 10 residues long. CDR3 sequence: CASGDTRQYF. In nucleotides, the CDR3 is TGTGCCAGCGGGGACACGCGGCAGTACTTC.

This clonotype was observed at least ten times. The V call is TRBV7-3, the J call TRBJ2-1; D remains unclear. V gave up 4 bases and J gave up 7 bases, with 11 bases separating them. Germline V gene data show CDR1 as SGHTA and CDR2 as FQGTGA. CDR3 length: 13 amino acids. The CDR3 DNA follows: TGTGCCAGCAGCTCTTACGACCGGAATGAGCAGTTCTTC. Translated: CASSSYDRNEQFF.

Remarks on this clonotype: It may be a read error: a sequence one base away is much more abundant. The genes are TRBV27 and TRBJ2-7, with D maybe TRBD1 (6 bases). This CDR3 has 15 residues. Germline CDR1 reads MNHEY; CDR2 reads SMNVEV (reference sequence). V lost 6 bases to trimming and J lost 3 bases, with 18 bases between them. CDR3 in DNA: TGTGCCAGCAGCCAGCCAGGGGACCCTTACTACGAGCAGTACTTC. It is translated as CASSQPGDPYYEQYF.